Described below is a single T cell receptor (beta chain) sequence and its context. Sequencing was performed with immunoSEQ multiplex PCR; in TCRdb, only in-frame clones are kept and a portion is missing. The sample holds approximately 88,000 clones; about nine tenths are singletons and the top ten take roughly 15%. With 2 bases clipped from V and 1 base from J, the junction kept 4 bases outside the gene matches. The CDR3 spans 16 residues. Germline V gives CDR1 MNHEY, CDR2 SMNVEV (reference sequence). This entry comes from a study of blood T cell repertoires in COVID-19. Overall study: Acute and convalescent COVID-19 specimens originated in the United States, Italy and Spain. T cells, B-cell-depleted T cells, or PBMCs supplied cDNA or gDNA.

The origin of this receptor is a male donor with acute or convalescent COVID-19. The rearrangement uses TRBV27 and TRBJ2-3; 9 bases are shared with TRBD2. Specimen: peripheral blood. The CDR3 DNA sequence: TGTGCCAGCAGTTTAGCGGGGGGGCAAGGCACAGATACGCAGTATTTT. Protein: CASSLAGGQGTDTQYF.